This T cell receptor beta chain was captured by sequencing in a study of shared clonotypes between healthy human individuals. V was pared by 3 bases and J by 3 bases, with 3 bases between. Germline lookup yields CDR1 SNHLY and CDR2 FYNNEI. CDR3 length: 12 residues. Sequencing used immunoSEQ multiplex PCR; TCRdb keeps in-frame clones, though not all of them. The data contain 2,500,000 or so clones, 85% to 95% of them singletons. This chain links TRBV2 with TRBJ1-5; D gene uncertain. The sample taken for sequencing was naive CD4+ T cells from PBMCs. Subset given: CD45RA+ positively selected. The TCR originated in a young man in good health. Some clones in this sample may be carry-over from other donors' samples. In nucleotides, the CDR3 is TGTGCCAGCAGTGACTACAATCAGCCCCAGCATTTT. This codes for CASSDYNQPQHF.